This T cell receptor beta chain was documented in a study of blood T cell repertoires in COVID-19. About the study: COVID-19 samples collected from the United States, Italy and Spain covered acute and convalescent phases. PBMCs, B-cell-depleted T cells, or T cells were the source of the cDNA or gDNA that made up the material.

Repertoires were generated with immunoSEQ multiplex PCR, while TCRdb's copy carries only in-frame clones and drops some. Of tens of thousands of clones detected, approximately 89% appear once; the ten largest clones hold 4% to 5.5%. Germline loops: CDR1 SGHRS, CDR2 YFSETQ. The CDR3 contains 16 residues. V trimming: 0 bases; J trimming: 1 base; junction bases outside the gene matches: 4. This rearrangement joins TRBV5-1 to TRBJ2-1, with 7 bases fitting TRBD1. Sequencing was carried out using peripheral blood. The TCR comes from a man older than 75 with acute or convalescent COVID-19. CDR3 sequence: CASSLEGQNSYNEQFF. Here the CDR3 DNA reads TGCGCCAGCAGCTTGGAGGGACAGAATTCCTACAATGAGCAGTTCTTC.